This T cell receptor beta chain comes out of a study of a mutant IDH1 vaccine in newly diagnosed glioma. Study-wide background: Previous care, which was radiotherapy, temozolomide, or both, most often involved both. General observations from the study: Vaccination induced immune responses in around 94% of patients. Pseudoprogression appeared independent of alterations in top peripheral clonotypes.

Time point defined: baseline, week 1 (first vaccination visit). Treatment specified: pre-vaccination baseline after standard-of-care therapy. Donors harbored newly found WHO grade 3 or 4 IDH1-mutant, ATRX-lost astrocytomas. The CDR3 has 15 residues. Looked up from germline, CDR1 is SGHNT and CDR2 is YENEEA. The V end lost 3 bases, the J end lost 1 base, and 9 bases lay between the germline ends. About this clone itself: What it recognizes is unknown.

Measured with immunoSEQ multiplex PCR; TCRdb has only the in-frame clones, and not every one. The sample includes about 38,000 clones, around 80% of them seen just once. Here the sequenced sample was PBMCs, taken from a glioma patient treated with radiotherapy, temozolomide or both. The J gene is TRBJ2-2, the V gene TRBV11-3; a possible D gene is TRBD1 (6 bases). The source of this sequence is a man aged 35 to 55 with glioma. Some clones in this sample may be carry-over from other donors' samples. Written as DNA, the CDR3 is TGTGCCAGCAGCTTCCGCAGGGGGAACACCGGGGAGCTGTTTTTT. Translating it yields CASSFRRGNTGELFF. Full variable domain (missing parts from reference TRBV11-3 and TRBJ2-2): EAGVVQSPRYKIIEKKQPVAFWCNPISGHNTLYWYLQNLGQGPELLIRYENEEAVDDSQLPKDRFSAERLKGVDSTLKIQPAELGDSAVYLCASSFRRGNTGELFFGEGSRLTVL.